This T cell receptor (beta chain) emerged from a study of T cell responses to AZD1222 COVID-19 vaccine. Repertoires were generated with immunoSEQ multiplex PCR, while TCRdb's copy carries only in-frame clones and drops some. The data contain 65,000 to 75,000 clones, 88% of them singletons. CDR3 length: 12 residues. Germline CDR1 MDHEN, CDR2 SYDVKM. Trimming pared 3 bases from V and 5 bases from J, leaving 8 bases between. This clonotype was obtained from an adult who received the MenACWY meningococcal vaccine as a control. Sequencing used peripheral blood, obtained 28 days after the second dose of the MenACWY control vaccine. The V call is TRBV28, the J call TRBJ2-7; unclear D gene. For the CDR3, the DNA is TGTGCCAGCAGTTTCAGACCGGACGAGCAGTACTTC. Amino acid sequence: CASSFRPDEQYF.